Following are 25 T cell receptor beta chains from one sample sequenced in a study of blood T cell repertoires in COVID-19. Sequencing used immunoSEQ multiplex PCR; TCRdb keeps in-frame clones, though not all of them. Of about 120,000 clones listed, approximately 90% are singletons. Sequencing was carried out using peripheral blood. These receptors all stem from a woman aged 70-85 years who had recovered from COVID-19.

This clone was picked up a small number of times. The V gene is TRBV7-9, the J gene TRBJ1-4; D remains ambiguous. Germline V gene data show CDR1 as SEHNR and CDR2 as FQNEAQ (reference sequence). This CDR3 is 13 amino acids long. V was trimmed by 9 bases and J by 7 bases, leaving 15 bases between them. CDR3 sequence (DNA): TGTGCCAGTATGGCCAGGTTCGGTGAAAAACTGTTTTTT. Its translation is CASMARFGEKLFF.

The gene calls are TRBV12-3 or TRBV12-4 and TRBJ1-1; possibly TRBD1 for D (5 bases). Trimming stripped 3 bases from V and 4 bases from J, with 9 bases between. The CDR3 has 13 residues. The CDR3: CASSLGQGTEAFF. CDR3 nucleotides: TGTGCCAGCAGTTTGGGCCAGGGCACTGAAGCTTTCTTT.

The chain has TRBV19 and TRBJ1-4; no reliable D call. This CDR3 region has 13 residues. The V end was cut by 5 bases, the J end by 7 bases, with 11 bases between. In germline, CDR1 is LNHDA, CDR2 SQIVND (reference sequence). CDR3 in DNA: TGTGCCAGTAGTCGAAACACGGGTGAAAAACTGTTTTTT. Residues: CASSRNTGEKLFF.

This clone showed up many times. The chain uses TRBV11-1 and TRBJ2-7; a weak D match, TRBD2 (6 bases). CDR3 size: 13 residues. CDR1 SGHAT and CDR2 FQDESV come from the germline V gene (reference sequence). V lost 5 bases and J 9 bases, leaving 17 bases between the germline ends. The CDR3 region has the DNA TGTGCCAGCAGCCCCCTGACGGACGGGAGGCAGTACTTC. Amino acids: CASSPLTDGRQYF.

The V gene is TRBV7-3, the J gene TRBJ2-1; TRBD2 is a possible D gene (6 bases). CDR3 length: 16 amino acids. V lost 2 bases and J 0 bases, leaving 11 bases between the germline ends. The V gene's germline CDR1 is SGHTA and CDR2 FQGTGA. CDR3 residues: CASSLWASDSYNEQFF. The DNA of the CDR3 is TGTGCCAGCAGCTTATGGGCTAGCGACTCCTACAATGAGCAGTTCTTC.

J is TRBJ2-4 and V is TRBV4-1; D might be TRBD2 (6 bases). Germline V gene sequence: CDR1 MGHRA, CDR2 YSYEKL. The CDR3 totals 16 residues. Trimming took off 2 bases at V and 1 base at J, with 12 bases between the two ends. CDR3 DNA sequence: TGCGCCAGCAGCCAAAGGGCGGGAATTGCCAAAAACATTCAGTACTTC. Residues: CASSQRAGIAKNIQYF.

The rearrangement joins TRBV30 to TRBJ1-3; D is uncertain. Germline-derived CDR1 and CDR2 are GTSNPN and SVGIG (reference sequence). V shed 6 bases and J shed 0 bases, with 12 bases lying between them. The CDR3 covers 14 residues. The CDR3 sequence: CACPGESSGNTIYF. CDR3 DNA: TGTGCCTGTCCCGGGGAGAGCTCTGGAAACACCATATATTTT.

V usage is TRBV4-1 and J usage is TRBJ1-2, with 9 bases fitting TRBD1. The V gene's germline CDR1 is MGHRA and CDR2 YSYEKL. The length of the CDR3 is 14 residues. V shed 4 bases and J 8 bases; nucleotides not matched to a gene: 8. The CDR3: CASSLGTGFQGYTF. The DNA of the CDR3 is TGCGCCAGCAGCCTAGGGACAGGGTTCCAGGGCTACACCTTC.

This chain links TRBV28 with TRBJ2-4; no reliable D call. The CDR3 is 12 residues long. V was shortened by 6 bases and J by 8 bases, with 11 bases between the two germline ends. Per germline, CDR1 MDHEN and CDR2 SYDVKM. This CDR3 reads CASRSAWDIQYF. CDR3 in DNA: TGTGCCAGCAGGTCAGCGTGGGACATTCAGTACTTC.

This chain connects TRBV12-3 or TRBV12-4 to TRBJ1-4, with D maybe TRBD1 (6 bases). The length of the CDR3 is 12 residues. V was shortened by 5 bases and J by 8 bases, with 9 bases between the two germline ends. The chain's CDR3 is CASSPGQEKLFF. The CDR3 bases are TGTGCCAGCAGTCCGGGACAAGAAAAACTGTTTTTT.

The chain combines TRBV2 with TRBJ2-7, with unresolved D. The CDR3 sequence is 11 residues long. Per the germline V gene, CDR1 is SNHLY and CDR2 is FYNNEI. V was clipped by 8 bases and J by 4 bases, with 9 bases between them. CDR3 loop: CASSELYEQYF. CDR3 bases: TGTGCCAGCTCGGAGCTTTACGAGCAGTACTTC.

The gene calls are TRBV9 and TRBJ1-2; D is unresolved. CDR3 length equals 15 residues. Germline V gene data show CDR1 as SGDLS and CDR2 as YYNGEE. Trimming shortened V by 3 bases and J by 3 bases, and 15 bases separated the two germline ends. CDR3 sequence: CASSADFSRDYGYTF. As DNA, the CDR3 is TGTGCCAGCAGCGCGGACTTCTCACGGGACTATGGCTACACCTTC.

This chain links TRBV7-9 with TRBJ1-1; 7 positions agree with TRBD1. Germline CDR1 reads SEHNR; CDR2 reads FQNEAQ (reference sequence). The CDR3 loop spans 14 amino acids. Trimming took 4 bases from V and 5 from J; bases not matched to a gene: 7. In nucleotides, the CDR3 is TGTGCCAGCAGCTCGACAGGGATTTGGACTGAAGCTTTCTTT. Translated, it gives CASSSTGIWTEAFF. Based on the CDR3 plus reference TRBV7-9 and TRBJ1-1, the full variable domain is DTGVSQNPRHKITKRGQNVTFRCDPISEHNRLYWYRQTLGQGPEFLTYFQNEAQLEKSRLLSDRFSAERPKGSFSTLEIQRTEQGDSAMYLCASSSTGIWTEAFFGQGTRLTVV.

The V gene is TRBV4-3, the J gene TRBJ2-7, with 7 bases aligning to TRBD1. The CDR3 sequence is 14 residues long. With 0 bases clipped from V and 3 bases from J, the junction kept 2 bases outside the gene matches. CDR1 is LGHNA, CDR2 YSLEER, per germline. DNA for the CDR3: TGCGCCAGCAGCCAAGATGGGACAGACTACGAGCAGTACTTC. Translation: CASSQDGTDYEQYF.

In its sample, this clone was seen once. The genes are TRBV6-2 or TRBV6-3 and TRBJ2-1; 13 bases are shared with TRBD2. Trimming took 6 bases from V and 5 from J; bases not matched to a gene: 13. The CDR3 covers 18 residues. Germline loops: CDR1 MNHEY, CDR2 SVGEGT. CDR3 region: CASSTPRRLAGGDNEQFF. Written as DNA, the CDR3 is TGTGCCAGCAGCACACCCCGAAGACTAGCGGGGGGAGACAATGAGCAGTTCTTC.

V is TRBV3-1 (or the pseudogene TRBV3-2) and J is TRBJ1-5; unclear D gene. Trimming took 0 bases from V and 9 from J, leaving 12 bases between them. Per the germline V gene, CDR1 is LGHDT and CDR2 is YNNKEL (reference sequence). The CDR3 runs 14 residues. The CDR3 DNA reads TGTGCCAGCAGCCAAGATCTAAGCCGTGGGCCCCAGCATTTT. This gives the protein CASSQDLSRGPQHF.

The CDR3 here is CASSLVGGGAGEQYF. As DNA, the CDR3 is TGTGCCAGCAGCTTAGTGGGCGGTGGGGCGGGGGAGCAGTACTTC. The chain carries TRBV7-8 and TRBJ2-7, with D perhaps matching TRBD2 (6 bases). The ends were cut back, 1 base at V and 7 bases at J, with 17 bases in the middle. This CDR3 spans 15 amino acids. Germline values: CDR1 SGHVS, CDR2 FQNEAQ.

About this clone itself: This specimen includes other DNA sequences encoding the same CDR3. CDR3 sequence reads: CASSQGQGVTNEKLFF. In DNA, the CDR3 is TGTGCCAGCAGCCAAGGACAGGGGGTAACTAATGAAAAACTGTTTTTT. The chain carries TRBV4-2 and TRBJ1-4; 9 bases agree with TRBD1. The germline CDR1 and CDR2 sequences are LGHNA and YNFKEQ. The length of the CDR3 is 16 residues. The J segment lost 1 base and the V segment lost 1 base, leaving 1 base of the junction unmatched.

The genes are TRBV18 and TRBJ2-5; D call uncertain. V lost 1 base and J 5 bases, leaving 11 bases between the germline ends. Germline V gives CDR1 KGHSH, CDR2 LQKENI. This CDR3 spans 14 amino acids. The CDR3, as DNA: TGTGCCAGCTCACCACTAGCTATCGGGGAGACCCAGTACTTC. As protein: CASSPLAIGETQYF.

V is TRBV23-1 and J is TRBJ1-6; D call uncertain. TRBV23-1 is identified as an open reading frame with a role that is uncertain. The CDR3 is 15 residues long. Trimming took off 5 bases at V and 5 bases at J, with 13 bases between the two ends. CDR3 coding DNA: TGCGCCAGCAGTGAGGGCGGACTGAATAATTCACCCCTCCACTTT. It is translated as CASSEGGLNNSPLHF.

This chain links TRBV24-1 with TRBJ2-7, with D maybe TRBD1 (6 bases). Germline CDR1 and CDR2: KGHDR and SFDVKD. Trimming took off 4 bases at V and 3 bases at J, with 9 bases between the two ends. The CDR3 runs to 13 residues. This CDR3 reads CATSETGFYEQYF. The CDR3 DNA sequence: TGTGCCACCAGTGAAACAGGGTTCTACGAGCAGTACTTC.

The chain joins TRBV5-5 to TRBJ2-7; 11 positions agree with TRBD2. Germline V gives CDR1 SGHKS, CDR2 YYEKEE (reference sequence). J was trimmed by 1 base and V by 0 bases; bases with no gene match: 0. CDR3 length equals 15 residues. The DNA of the CDR3 is TGTGCCAGCAGCTTGGGACTAGCGGGGTCCTACGAGCAGTACTTC. This translates into CASSLGLAGSYEQYF.

This chain joins TRBV19 and TRBJ1-4, with D maybe TRBD1 (6 bases). Trimming cost V 8 bases and J 4 bases, with 20 bases left between them. Germline values: CDR1 LNHDA, CDR2 SQIVND (reference sequence). The CDR3 sequence is 16 residues long. CDR3 sequence (DNA): TGTGCCAGTTCTACCGGGACACGGAAGTATAATGAAAAACTGTTTTTT. This codes for CASSTGTRKYNEKLFF.

The V call is TRBV11-3, the J call TRBJ2-5; possible D gene TRBD1, 6 bases. The germline V and J ends were trimmed by 1 base and 0 bases, with 15 bases remaining between them. The CDR3 spans 17 residues. The germline CDR1 and CDR2 sequences are SGHNT and YENEEA. The CDR3: CASSLGYGRGYQETQYF. For the CDR3, the DNA is TGTGCCAGCAGCTTAGGGTACGGCAGGGGCTACCAAGAGACCCAGTACTTC.

The chain carries TRBV5-1 and TRBJ2-3, with no clear D. Germline-derived CDR1 and CDR2 are SGHRS and YFSETQ. V lost 4 bases to trimming and J lost 2 bases, with 11 bases between them. The CDR3 sequence is 14 residues long. The CDR3 loop is CASSPPGITDTQYF. Here the CDR3 DNA reads TGCGCCAGCAGCCCCCCGGGTATCACAGATACGCAGTATTTT.